The 25 T cell receptor beta chains below come from one sample, sequenced in a study of T cells in Graves' hyperthyroidism and ophthalmopathy. Amplified TCR beta CDR3 regions derived from RNA transcripts. TCR CDR3 regions were first amplified by RT-PCR with HTBI primers. TCRdb reanalysed the multiplex PCR reads using MiXCR and keeps one entry per CDR3 protein. This table holds approximately 400,000 distinct CDR3 sequences, about 14% found once. Sequencing was done on a sample of blood. The receptors derive from a woman aged 25 to 45 with Graves' ophthalmopathy.

This clonotype was detected ten times or more. This chain uses TRBV30 with TRBJ1-1; D is ambiguous. Germline V gene data show CDR1 as GTSNPN and CDR2 as SVGIG (reference sequence). The CDR3 consists of 16 residues. The V gene lost 2 bases and the J gene lost 2 bases, with 18 bases spanning the gap. Here the CDR3 reads CAWSPLWGTLNTEAFF. DNA for the CDR3: TGTGCCTGGAGTCCCCTATGGGGAACACTTAACACTGAAGCTTTCTTT.

This clonotype was found many times. The chain employs TRBV2 and TRBJ2-7; 8 nucleotides match TRBD2. The CDR3 is 12 amino acids. Germline V gene lookup returns CDR1 SNHLY and CDR2 FYNNEI. J lost 7 bases, V lost 8 bases, and 7 bases had no gene match. DNA for the CDR3: TGTGCCAGCCAGGCGGGAGGTCGGGAGCAGTACTTC. Amino acid sequence: CASQAGGREQYF.

At least ten counts were recorded for this clonotype. The rearrangement joins TRBV2 to TRBJ1-2, with a weak D call TRBD1 (6 bases). V lost 7 bases to trimming and J lost 5 bases, with 11 bases between them. CDR1 is SNHLY, CDR2 FYNNEI, per germline. CDR3 size: 12 residues. Here the CDR3 reads CASIQGLYGYTF. DNA for the CDR3: TGTGCCAGCATACAGGGTTTGTATGGCTACACCTTC.

The table lists this clonotype with a count of one. Sequence at one end of the junction differs from germline and may be a read error. The rearrangement links TRBV5-4 to TRBJ2-1; 11 nucleotides align to TRBD2. CDR1 and CDR2 from the germline V gene are SGHNT and YYREEE (reference sequence). The CDR3 runs 15 residues. For the CDR3, the DNA is TGTGCCAGCAGTACCGGGACTAGCGGTTACAATGAGCAGTCCTTC. It is translated as CASSTGTSGYNEQSF.

This clonotype was observed many times. The chain employs TRBV5-6 and TRBJ2-3; D is unclear. The CDR3 length is 14 residues. CDR1 and CDR2 (germline): SGHDT, YYEEEE. Trimming left V 1 base short and J 2 bases short, with 8 bases between. The CDR3 sequence is CASSLNSHTDTQYF. CDR3 in DNA: TGTGCCAGCAGCTTGAACAGCCACACAGATACGCAGTATTTT.

At least ten counts were recorded for this clonotype. V usage is TRBV28 and J usage is TRBJ2-7, with a tentative D call TRBD2 (6 bases). V dropped 3 bases and J dropped 2 bases, with 11 bases sitting between them. The CDR3 runs 14 residues. Germline V gene lookup returns CDR1 MDHEN and CDR2 SYDVKM. CDR3 sequence (DNA): TGTGCCAGCAGTTTGTGGGGGGTCCCCTACGAGCAGTACTTC. Protein sequence: CASSLWGVPYEQYF.

This clonotype came up many times. The V and J genes are TRBV3-1 and TRBJ1-2, with TRBD1 identical over 9 bases. The CDR3 extends over 16 amino acids. Trimming cost V 0 bases and J 6 bases; bases outside gene matches: 8. CDR1 LGHDT and CDR2 YNNKEL come from the germline V gene (reference sequence). The CDR3 reads CASSQDLLGTGHGYTF. The CDR3 DNA reads TGTGCCAGCAGCCAAGATCTTTTGGGGACAGGGCATGGCTACACCTTC.

This clonotype was seen at least ten times. The gene calls are TRBV2 and TRBJ1-5; 9 bases are shared with TRBD1. Unmatched junction bases numbered 7, after V lost 6 bases and J lost 4 bases. Per germline, CDR1 SNHLY and CDR2 FYNNEI. CDR3 size: 15 residues. CDR3 sequence: CASRDRGSPNQPQHF. The DNA for the CDR3 is TGTGCCAGCAGAGACAGGGGGTCGCCTAATCAGCCCCAGCATTTT.

This chain links TRBV4-1 with TRBJ2-7, with D tentatively TRBD2 (5 bases). The CDR3 is 15 amino acids. V was shortened by 4 bases and J by 4 bases, with 17 bases between the two germline ends. Germline CDR1 reads MGHRA; CDR2 reads YSYEKL. The CDR3 region is CASSPREGLKYEQYF. For the CDR3, the DNA is TGCGCCAGCAGCCCTCGCGAGGGCTTGAAATACGAGCAGTACTTC.

This clonotype has at least ten counts. This sequence joins TRBV7-9 and TRBJ1-2; 9 positions match TRBD1. CDR1 SEHNR and CDR2 FQNEAQ come from the germline V gene (reference sequence). J was trimmed by 2 bases and V by 4 bases; bases with no gene match: 5. CDR3 length equals 15 residues. CDR3 amino acids: CASSSPQGANYGYTF. As DNA, the CDR3 is TGTGCCAGCAGCTCCCCACAGGGGGCAAACTATGGCTACACCTTC.

This clonotype has a count of ten or more. This sequence joins TRBV30 and TRBJ1-2, with unresolved D. This CDR3 comprises 13 residues. The V gene's germline CDR1 is GTSNPN and CDR2 SVGIG (reference sequence). The V and J ends lost 4 bases and 6 bases respectively, with 15 bases between them. The CDR3 protein is CAWTVPGRNGYTF. The CDR3, as DNA: TGTGCCTGGACTGTCCCGGGGAGGAATGGCTACACCTTC.

The chain recombines TRBV4-1 with TRBJ2-6; D may correspond to TRBD1 or TRBD2 (5 bases each). From germline, CDR1 is MGHRA and CDR2 YSYEKL. V was trimmed by 0 bases and J by 1 base, leaving 13 bases between them. This CDR3 has 18 amino acids. Here the CDR3 DNA reads TGCGCCAGCAGCCAAGAGGGGGTGTTACGTTCTGGGGCCAACGTCCTGACTTTC. Amino acid sequence: CASSQEGVLRSGANVLTF.

The chain is built from TRBV7-3 and TRBJ2-3; possible D gene TRBD2, 5 bases. CDR3 length equals 14 residues. V was trimmed by 6 bases and J by 2 bases, leaving 12 bases between them. CDR1 is SGHTA and CDR2 is FQGTGA in the germline V gene. CDR3 loop: CASSSGSLTDTQYF. The CDR3 nucleotides read TGTGCCAGCAGTTCGGGGAGCCTCACAGATACGCAGTATTTT.

V gene TRBV5-1 combines with J gene TRBJ2-5; TRBD1 is a possible D gene (6 bases). The CDR3 has 14 amino acids. The V end was cut by 5 bases, the J end by 2 bases, with 13 bases between. From germline, CDR1 is SGHRS and CDR2 YFSETQ. CDR3: CASRRWDTQETQYF. DNA for the CDR3: TGCGCCAGCAGAAGATGGGACACACAAGAGACCCAGTACTTC. Variable domain in full (rest from reference TRBV5-1 and TRBJ2-5): KAGVTQTPRYLIKTRGQQVTLSCSPISGHRSVSWYQQTPGQGLQFLFEYFSETQRNKGNFPGRFSGRQFSNSRSEMNVSTLELGDSALYLCASRRWDTQETQYFGPGTRLLVL.

This clonotype was picked up many times. The V gene is TRBV18, the J gene TRBJ2-3, with a possible D match to TRBD1 (5 bases). V dropped 3 bases and J dropped 2 bases, with 15 bases sitting between them. This CDR3 has 16 amino acids. Germline CDR1 is KGHSH and CDR2 is LQKENI. The CDR3 is CASSPRTRRVTDTQYF. CDR3 DNA: TGTGCCAGCTCACCGAGGACAAGACGGGTCACAGATACGCAGTATTTT.

This clonotype was counted at least ten times. The chain employs TRBV7-8 and TRBJ2-1; a weak D match, TRBD2 (5 bases). Germline V gives CDR1 SGHVS, CDR2 FQNEAQ. This CDR3 is 14 amino acids long. Trimming shortened V by 7 bases and J by 3 bases, and 13 bases separated the two germline ends. CDR3 residues: CASTPRGNYNEQFF. The CDR3, as DNA: TGTGCCAGCACGCCCCGAGGGAACTACAATGAGCAGTTCTTC.

This clonotype was seen repeatedly, ten times or more. The chain carries TRBV2 and TRBJ1-3; 8 bases are a match to TRBD1. V lost 5 bases and J lost 0; bases outside the gene matches: 3. The CDR3 is 15 amino acids. Germline CDR1 and CDR2: SNHLY and FYNNEI. The CDR3 DNA reads TGTGCCAGCAGTAGGACAGGGCTCTCTGGAAACACCATATATTTT. Protein sequence: CASSRTGLSGNTIYF.

This clonotype occurred many times. This chain connects TRBV6-1 to TRBJ2-3, with D possibly being TRBD1 (6 bases). The germline V and J ends were trimmed by 5 bases and 2 bases, with 14 bases remaining between them. Germline V gene data show CDR1 as MNHNS and CDR2 as SASEGT. CDR3 length equals 15 residues. The CDR3 is CASSYTGSLTDTQYF. The CDR3 DNA follows: TGTGCCAGCAGTTATACAGGGTCCCTCACAGATACGCAGTATTTT.

This clonotype was counted only a few times. Possible read error: a much larger clone is one base away. The chain has TRBV3-1 and TRBJ1-5; 9 bases are shared with TRBD1. The germline V gene has CDR1 LGHDT and CDR2 YNNKEL (reference sequence). The CDR3 length is 16 residues. In DNA form, the CDR3 reads TGTGCCAGCAGCCTAAAGGGGACAGGGCCTAATCAGCCCCAGCGTTTT. Protein product: CASSLKGTGPNQPQRF.

The sample holds a few counts of this clonotype. This chain connects TRBV6-5 to TRBJ1-5; D remains unclear. Trimming took 2 bases from V and 5 from J, leaving 7 bases between them. This CDR3 comprises 13 residues. Germline CDR1 is MNHEY and CDR2 is SVGAGI. The CDR3 here is CASSYRLDQPQHF. CDR3 nucleotide sequence: TGTGCCAGCAGTTACCGACTCGATCAGCCCCAGCATTTT.

This clonotype was seen many times. The V and J genes are TRBV7-6 and TRBJ2-1, with D perhaps assigned TRBD1 or TRBD2 (5 bases each). CDR1 is SGHVS, CDR2 FNYEAQ, per germline. V dropped 5 bases and J dropped 3 bases, with 14 bases sitting between them. This CDR3 is 15 amino acids long. This chain's CDR3 is CASSLLVGGYNEQFF. Here the CDR3 DNA reads TGTGCCAGCAGCCTCCTGGTTGGGGGCTACAATGAGCAGTTCTTC.

This clonotype came up many times. The chain has TRBV20-1 and TRBJ2-5; TRBD2 might be the D (5 bases). Germline V gene data show CDR1 as DFQATT and CDR2 as SNEGSKA (reference sequence). This CDR3 is 12 amino acids long. The CDR3 protein is CTRTDLGETQYF. The CDR3 DNA reads as TGCACACGGACTGACCTTGGGGAGACCCAGTACTTC.

Turning to this clonotype: A much larger clone is a single base away; this may be a read error. J is TRBJ2-3 and V is TRBV28; TRBD2 might be the D (6 bases). The CDR3 contains 13 residues. Germline CDR1 and CDR2: MDHEN and SYDVKM. This chain's CDR3 is CALMTDRGDTQYF. The CDR3 region has the DNA TGTGCTCTTATGACGGACCGGGGGGATACGCAGTATTTT.

This clonotype appeared many times. The genes are TRBV2 and TRBJ2-1, with a tentative D call TRBD2 (6 bases). V shed 1 base and J shed 5 bases, with 9 bases lying between them. Germline loops: CDR1 SNHLY, CDR2 FYNNEI. The CDR3 runs to 14 residues. CDR3 in DNA: TGTGCCAGCAGTGAAGGGAGGGAGAACAATGAGCAGTTCTTC. Translating it yields CASSEGRENNEQFF.

There are a few counts of this clonotype. The rearrangement joins TRBV20-1 to TRBJ2-7; D not certain. The CDR3 contains 13 residues. Germline V gene data show CDR1 as DFQATT and CDR2 as SNEGSKA (reference sequence). V lost 3 bases to trimming and J lost 3 bases, with 12 bases between them. CDR3 loop: CSARPDGDYEQYF. Here the CDR3 DNA reads TGCAGTGCTAGGCCGGACGGAGACTACGAGCAGTACTTC.